The sequence of this T cell receptor beta chain was determined in a study of response to subunit inactivated influenza vaccine (dated by TCRdb to about 2018). Background on the whole study: To follow how T cells responded to a trivalent subunit inactivated influenza vaccine, the researchers relied on deep quantitative profiling of the T cell receptor repertoire.

This clonotype was found many times. No cognate antigen has been identified for it. No clone much larger than this one lies a single base away; base qualities are absent. The protocol used for the library was RT-PCR. Sequencing relied on an Illumina HiSeq 2500. The public reads were quality trimmed at Q25 with fastp and then assembled into clones with MiXCR by TCRdb, keeping productive beta chains. Rows are combined by CDR3 protein, so each entry shows the most common genes and DNA. This sample has 500,000 or so distinct CDR3 sequences in its table, and roughly 9.7% of those were observed once. The ten largest clones take up 9.5% to 15% of the sample. The time point tag for this specimen amounts to: approximately 45 days after influenza vaccine administration. The paper as a whole reports these results and caveats: It was suggested by the authors that each seasonal influenza vaccination may recruit only a limited number of new T cells.

The material was PBMCs from blood, obtained 35 to 45 days after vaccination. This TCR derives from a man over 45 who received an inactivated influenza vaccine. Donor details come from another sample of the same person, matched by shared clones.

CDR3 region: CSVETERQYF. The nucleotide sequence reads as follows: TGCAGCGTTGAAACGGAAAGACAGTACTTC. This receptor chain uses TRBV29-1 and TRBJ2-5; the D gene identity is not certain. V sheds 2 bases and J sheds 11 bases, leaving 9 bases between their ends. From cysteine to phenylalanine, the CDR3 is 10 amino acids long. The retained sequence is limited to the CDR3, 30 bases, with the frame set at the first base. CDR1 and CDR2 are drawn from the germline V gene: SQVTM, ANQGSEA.